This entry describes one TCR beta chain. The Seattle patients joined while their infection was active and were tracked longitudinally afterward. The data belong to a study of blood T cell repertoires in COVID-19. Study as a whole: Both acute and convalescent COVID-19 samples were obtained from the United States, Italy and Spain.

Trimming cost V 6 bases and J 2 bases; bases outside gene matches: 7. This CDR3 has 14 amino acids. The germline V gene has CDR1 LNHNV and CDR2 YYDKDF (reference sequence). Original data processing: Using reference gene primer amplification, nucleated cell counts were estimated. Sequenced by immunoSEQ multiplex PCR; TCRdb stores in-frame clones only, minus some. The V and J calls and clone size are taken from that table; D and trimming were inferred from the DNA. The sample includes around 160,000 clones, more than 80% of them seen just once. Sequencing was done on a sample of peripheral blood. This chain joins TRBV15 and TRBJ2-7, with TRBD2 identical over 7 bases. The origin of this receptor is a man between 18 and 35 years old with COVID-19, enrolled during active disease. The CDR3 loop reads CATSAGLVAYEQYF. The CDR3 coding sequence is TGTGCCACCAGTGCCGGACTAGTTGCCTACGAGCAGTACTTC. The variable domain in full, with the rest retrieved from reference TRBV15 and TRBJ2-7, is DAMVIQNPRYQVTQFGKPVTLSCSQTLNHNVMYWYQQKSSQAPKLLFHYYDKDFNNEADTPDNFQSRRPNTSFCFLDIRSPGLGDTAMYLCATSAGLVAYEQYFGPGTRLTVT.